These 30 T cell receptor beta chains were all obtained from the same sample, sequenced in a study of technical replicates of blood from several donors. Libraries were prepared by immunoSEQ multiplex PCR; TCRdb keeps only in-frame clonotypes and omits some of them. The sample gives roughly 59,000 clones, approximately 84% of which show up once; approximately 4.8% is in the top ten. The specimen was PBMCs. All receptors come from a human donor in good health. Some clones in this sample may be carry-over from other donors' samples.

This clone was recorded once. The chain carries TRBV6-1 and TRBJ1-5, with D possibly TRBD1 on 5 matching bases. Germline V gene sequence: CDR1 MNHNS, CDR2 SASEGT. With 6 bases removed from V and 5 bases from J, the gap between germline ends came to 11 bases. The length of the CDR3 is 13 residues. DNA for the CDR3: TGTGCCAGCAGGGGGGGTGGCGATCAGCCCCAGCATTTT. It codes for CASRGGGDQPQHF.

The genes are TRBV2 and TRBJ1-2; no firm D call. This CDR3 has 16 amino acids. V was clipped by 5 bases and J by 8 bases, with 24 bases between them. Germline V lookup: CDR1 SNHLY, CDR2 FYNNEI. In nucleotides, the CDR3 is TGTGCCAGCAGTCTCCCCCCGGGAGTTCGGTCGATCGGCTACACCTTC. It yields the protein CASSLPPGVRSIGYTF.

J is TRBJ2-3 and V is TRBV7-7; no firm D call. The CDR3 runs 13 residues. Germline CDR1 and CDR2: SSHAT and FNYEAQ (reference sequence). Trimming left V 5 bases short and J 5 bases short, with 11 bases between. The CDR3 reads CASSPIPGDTQYF. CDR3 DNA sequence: TGTGCCAGCAGCCCTATACCGGGAGATACGCAGTATTTT.

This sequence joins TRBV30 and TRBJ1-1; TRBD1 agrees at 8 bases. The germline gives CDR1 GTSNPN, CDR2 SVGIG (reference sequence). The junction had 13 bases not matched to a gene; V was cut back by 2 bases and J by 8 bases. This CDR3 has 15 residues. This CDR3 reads CAWSTTRTGTKEAFF. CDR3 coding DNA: TGTGCCTGGAGTACAACCCGGACAGGGACGAAAGAAGCTTTCTTT. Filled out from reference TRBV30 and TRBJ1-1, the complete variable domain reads SQTIHQWPATLVQPVGSPLSLECTVEGTSNPNLYWYRQAAGRGLQLLFYSVGIGQISSEVPQNLSASRPQDRQFILSSKKLLLSDSGFYLCAWSTTRTGTKEAFFGQGTRLTVV.

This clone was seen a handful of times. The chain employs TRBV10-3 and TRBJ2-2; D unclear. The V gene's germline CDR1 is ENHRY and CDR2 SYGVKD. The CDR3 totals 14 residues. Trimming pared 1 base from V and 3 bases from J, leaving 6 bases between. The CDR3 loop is CAISELGHTGELFF. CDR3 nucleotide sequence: TGTGCCATCAGTGAGTTGGGCCACACCGGGGAGCTGTTTTTT.

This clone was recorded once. The CDR3 DNA sequence: TGTGCCAGTAGTATAGATAGAGTAAGGGGGTTGAGCAATCAGCCCCAGCATTTT. It encodes CASSIDRVRGLSNQPQHF. The rearrangement links TRBV19 to TRBJ1-5; tentatively, D is TRBD1 (6 bases). CDR3 size: 18 residues. The V and J ends lost 0 bases and 1 base respectively, with 16 bases between them. From germline, CDR1 is LNHDA and CDR2 SQIVND (reference sequence).

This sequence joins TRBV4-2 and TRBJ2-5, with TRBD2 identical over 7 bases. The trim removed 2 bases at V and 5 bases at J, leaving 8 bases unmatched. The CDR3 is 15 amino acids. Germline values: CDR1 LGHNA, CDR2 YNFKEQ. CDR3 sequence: CASSQIAGAGETQYF. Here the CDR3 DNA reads TGTGCCAGCAGCCAAATAGCGGGCGCGGGGGAGACCCAGTACTTC.

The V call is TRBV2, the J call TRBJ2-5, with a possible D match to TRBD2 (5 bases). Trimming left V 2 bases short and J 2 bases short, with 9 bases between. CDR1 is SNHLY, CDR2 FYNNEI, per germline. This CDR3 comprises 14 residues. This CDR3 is CASSETRTQETQYF. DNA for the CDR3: TGTGCCAGCAGTGAAACTAGAACGCAAGAGACCCAGTACTTC. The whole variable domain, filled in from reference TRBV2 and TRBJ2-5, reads EPEVTQTPSHQVTQMGQEVILRCVPISNHLYFYWYRQILGQKVEFLVSFYNNEISEKSEIFDDQFSVERPDGSNFTLKIRSTKLEDSAMYFCASSETRTQETQYFGPGTRLLVL.

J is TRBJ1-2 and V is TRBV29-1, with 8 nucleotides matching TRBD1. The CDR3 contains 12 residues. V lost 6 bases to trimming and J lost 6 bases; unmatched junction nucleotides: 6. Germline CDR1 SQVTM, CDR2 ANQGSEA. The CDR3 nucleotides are TGCAGCGTGACCGGACAGGGTAATGGCTACACCTTC. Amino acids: CSVTGQGNGYTF. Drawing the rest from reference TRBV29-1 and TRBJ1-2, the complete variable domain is SAVISQKPSRDICQRGTSLTIQCQVDSQVTMMFWYRQQPGQSLTLIATANQGSEATYESGFVIDKFPISRPNLTFSTLTVSNMSPEDSSIYLCSVTGQGNGYTFGSGTRLTVV.

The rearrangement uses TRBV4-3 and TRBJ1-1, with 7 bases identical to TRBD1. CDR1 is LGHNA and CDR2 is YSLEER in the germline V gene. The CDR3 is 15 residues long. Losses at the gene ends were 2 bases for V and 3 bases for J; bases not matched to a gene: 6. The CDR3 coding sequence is TGCGCCAGCAGCCAACTAGAAGGGGGCTACACTGAAGCTTTCTTT. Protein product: CASSQLEGGYTEAFF.

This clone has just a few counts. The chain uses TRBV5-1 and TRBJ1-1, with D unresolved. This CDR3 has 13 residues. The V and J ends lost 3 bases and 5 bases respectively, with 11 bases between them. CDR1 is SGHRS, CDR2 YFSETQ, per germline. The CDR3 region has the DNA TGCGCCAGCAGCTGGGTTCGGGGTACTGAAGCTTTCTTT. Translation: CASSWVRGTEAFF.

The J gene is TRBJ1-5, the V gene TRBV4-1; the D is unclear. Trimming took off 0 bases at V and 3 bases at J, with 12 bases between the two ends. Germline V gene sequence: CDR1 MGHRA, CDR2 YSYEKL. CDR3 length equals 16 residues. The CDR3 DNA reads TGCGCCAGCAGCCAAGATCAAGGAGAGCACAATCAGCCCCAGCATTTT. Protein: CASSQDQGEHNQPQHF.

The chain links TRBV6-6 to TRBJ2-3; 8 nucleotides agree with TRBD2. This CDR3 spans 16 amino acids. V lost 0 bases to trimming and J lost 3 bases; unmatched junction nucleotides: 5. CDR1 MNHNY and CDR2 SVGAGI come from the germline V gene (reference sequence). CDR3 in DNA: TGTGCCAGCAGTTACTCGTCGGGGGGGCAGACAGATACGCAGTATTTT. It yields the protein CASSYSSGGQTDTQYF.

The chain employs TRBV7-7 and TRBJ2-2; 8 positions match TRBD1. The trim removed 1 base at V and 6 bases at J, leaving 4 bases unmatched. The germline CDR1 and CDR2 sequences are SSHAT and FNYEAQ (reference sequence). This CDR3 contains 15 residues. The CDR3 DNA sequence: TGTGCCAGCAGCTTAGGGACAGGGTACGCCGGGGAGCTGTTTTTT. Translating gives CASSLGTGYAGELFF.

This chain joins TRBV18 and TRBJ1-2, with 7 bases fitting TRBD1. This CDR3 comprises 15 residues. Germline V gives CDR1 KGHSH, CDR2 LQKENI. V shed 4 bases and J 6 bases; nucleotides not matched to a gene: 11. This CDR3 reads CASSRDRASSDGYTF. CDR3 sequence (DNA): TGTGCCAGCTCACGTGACAGGGCAAGTTCGGATGGCTACACCTTC.

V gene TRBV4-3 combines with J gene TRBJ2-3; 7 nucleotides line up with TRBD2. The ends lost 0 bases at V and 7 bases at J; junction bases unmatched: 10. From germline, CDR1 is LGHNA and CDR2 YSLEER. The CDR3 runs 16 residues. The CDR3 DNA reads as TGCGCCAGCAGCCAAGATATCGTGGGGGGGAAAAATACGCAGTATTTT. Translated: CASSQDIVGGKNTQYF.

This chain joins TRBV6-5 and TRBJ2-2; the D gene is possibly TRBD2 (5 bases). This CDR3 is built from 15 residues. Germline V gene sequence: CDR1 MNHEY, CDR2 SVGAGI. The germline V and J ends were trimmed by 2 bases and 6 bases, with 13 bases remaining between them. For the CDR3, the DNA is TGTGCCAGCAGTTACCGCGGGCCTCCCCCCGGGGAGCTGTTTTTT. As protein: CASSYRGPPPGELFF.

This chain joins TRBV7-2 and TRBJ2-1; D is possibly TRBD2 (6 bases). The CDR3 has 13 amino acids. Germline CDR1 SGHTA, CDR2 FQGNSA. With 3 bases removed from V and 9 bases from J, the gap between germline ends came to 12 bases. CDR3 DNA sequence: TGTGCCAGCAGCTTTTCCGGGAGAACTGAGCAGTTCTTC. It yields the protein CASSFSGRTEQFF.

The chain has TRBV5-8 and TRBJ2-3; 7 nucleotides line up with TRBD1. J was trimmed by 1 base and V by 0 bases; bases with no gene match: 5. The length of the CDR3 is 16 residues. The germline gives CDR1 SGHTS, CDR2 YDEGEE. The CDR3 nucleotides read TGTGCCAGCAGCTTGGATGGAGGACAGGGCACAGATACGCAGTATTTT. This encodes CASSLDGGQGTDTQYF.

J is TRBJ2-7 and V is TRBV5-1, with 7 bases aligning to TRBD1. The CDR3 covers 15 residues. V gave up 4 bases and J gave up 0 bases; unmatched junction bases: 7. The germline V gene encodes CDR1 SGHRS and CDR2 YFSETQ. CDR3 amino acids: CASSPATGVSYEQYF. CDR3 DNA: TGCGCCAGCAGCCCCGCCACAGGGGTCTCCTACGAGCAGTACTTC.

In DNA, the CDR3 is TGTGCCAGCAGCCTGTCAGGGAGGAATGCCCGGAAGGGAAACACCATATATTTT. Its protein product is CASSLSGRNARKGNTIYF. The chain recombines TRBV4-2 with TRBJ1-3, with D perhaps TRBD1 (5 bases). Deletions cut 4 bases from V and 4 bases from J, with 23 bases between. Germline loops: CDR1 LGHNA, CDR2 YNFKEQ. The CDR3 extends over 18 amino acids.

This CDR3 reads CASSIQNHQETQYF. In nucleotides, the CDR3 is TGCGCCAGCAGCATACAGAATCACCAAGAGACCCAGTACTTC. This chain uses TRBV5-1 with TRBJ2-5; D ambiguous. The V and J ends lost 4 bases and 0 bases respectively, with 10 bases between them. From germline, CDR1 is SGHRS and CDR2 YFSETQ. There are 14 residues in the CDR3.

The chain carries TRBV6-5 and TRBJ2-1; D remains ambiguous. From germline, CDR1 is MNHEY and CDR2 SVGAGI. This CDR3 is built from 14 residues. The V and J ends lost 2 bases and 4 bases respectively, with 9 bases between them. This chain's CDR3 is CASSYDWRYNEQFF. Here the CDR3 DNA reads TGTGCCAGCAGTTACGATTGGCGGTACAATGAGCAGTTCTTC.

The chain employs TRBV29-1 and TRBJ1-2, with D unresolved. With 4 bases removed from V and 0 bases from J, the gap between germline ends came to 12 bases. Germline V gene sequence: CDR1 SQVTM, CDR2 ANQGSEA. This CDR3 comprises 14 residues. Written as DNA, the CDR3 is TGCAGCGTTGCCGGGTCGAAGGCTAACTATGGCTACACCTTC. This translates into CSVAGSKANYGYTF.

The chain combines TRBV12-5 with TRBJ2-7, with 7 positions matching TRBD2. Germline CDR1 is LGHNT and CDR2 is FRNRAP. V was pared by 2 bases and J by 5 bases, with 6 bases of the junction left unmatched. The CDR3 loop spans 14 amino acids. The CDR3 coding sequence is TGTGCTAGTGGTTTGAGGCTAGCGGCAAACGAGCAGTACTTC. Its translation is CASGLRLAANEQYF.

The CDR3 DNA reads as TGTGCCAGCAGCCACCCGGGACAGGCCATCACTGAAGCTTTCTTT. Translating gives CASSHPGQAITEAFF. This chain joins TRBV5-5 and TRBJ1-1, with 8 bases identical to TRBD1. This CDR3 comprises 15 residues. J lost 4 bases, V lost 4 bases, and 9 bases had no gene match. Germline assignment: CDR1 SGHKS and CDR2 YYEKEE (reference sequence).

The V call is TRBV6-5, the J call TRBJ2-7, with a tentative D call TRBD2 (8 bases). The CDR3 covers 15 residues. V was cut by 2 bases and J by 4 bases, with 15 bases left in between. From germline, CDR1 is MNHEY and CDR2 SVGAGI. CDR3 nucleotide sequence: TGTGCCAGCAGTTACGCCGGGAGGGGGCTATACGAGCAGTACTTC. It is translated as CASSYAGRGLYEQYF.

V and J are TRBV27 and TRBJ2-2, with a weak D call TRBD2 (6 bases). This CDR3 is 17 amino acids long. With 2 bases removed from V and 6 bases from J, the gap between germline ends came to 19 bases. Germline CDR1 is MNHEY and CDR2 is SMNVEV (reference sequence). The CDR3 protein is CASSLIGGVEGAGELFF. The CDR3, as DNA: TGTGCCAGCAGTTTAATCGGCGGGGTCGAGGGCGCCGGGGAGCTGTTTTTT.

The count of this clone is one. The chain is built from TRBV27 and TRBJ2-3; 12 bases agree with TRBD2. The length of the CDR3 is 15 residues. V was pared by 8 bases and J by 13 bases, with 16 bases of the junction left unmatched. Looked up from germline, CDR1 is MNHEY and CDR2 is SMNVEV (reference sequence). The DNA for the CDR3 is TGTGCCAGCCTGGAACTAGCGGGGGGTCTCGATCTGAAGTATTTT. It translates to CASLELAGGLDLKYF.

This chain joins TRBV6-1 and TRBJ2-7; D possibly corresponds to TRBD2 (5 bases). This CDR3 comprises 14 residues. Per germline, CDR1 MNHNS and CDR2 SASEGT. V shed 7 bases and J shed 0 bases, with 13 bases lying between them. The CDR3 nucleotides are TGTGCCAGCATACGAGGGAGTAACTCCTACGAGCAGTACTTC. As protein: CASIRGSNSYEQYF.